This T cell receptor (beta chain) was recorded in a study of beta chain features in type 1 diabetes (dated by TCRdb to 2017 to 2018). For context, the study as a whole: Mean age, gender distribution, total cell number and subset yield did not differ between patients and healthy donors. A total of under 140,000,000 sorted cells were examined across all samples, and the number of cells per subset was strongly correlated with RNA yield. The study compared the TCRB repertoires of sorted circulating CD4+ T cell subsets in recently diagnosed type 1 diabetes patients with those in matched healthy donors. Whereas all 30 or so donors provided naive and central memory subsets, regulatory and stem cell-like memory subsets were isolated from just 8 patients and about 8 healthy donors. What the study reported, not specific to this receptor: Shorter templates might be favored by PCR, yet because patient and control samples were amplified and corrected together, any such skew would affect both groups equally. In all four CD4+ subsets, TCRB CDR3 length was moderately but significantly shorter in type 1 diabetes patients. At VDJ recombination sites, type 1 diabetes patients had fewer insertions and more deleted nucleotides, which implies abnormalities in thymic rearrangement. Naive, central memory and regulatory TCRB repertoires appeared more similar among patients than among healthy donors. Because cDNA was sequenced instead of genomic DNA, activated cells with high expression could be over-represented, although the groups did not differ in activation or CD3 levels. Because small numbers of individuals were included in the HLA sub-analyses, any influence of HLA type on TCRB rearrangement was left unresolved.

Regarding this clone: The antigen this receptor binds is unknown. Per-base qualities were not stored, and no clone one base away is much larger.

All of the isolated RNA was reverse transcribed with the High Capacity cDNA Reverse Transcription Kit, so expressed TCRB transcripts were sequenced. Survey-depth immunoSEQ sequencing was performed on stem cell-like memory T cell samples, with an average of roughly 1 million total reads per sample. Sorted cells were lysed in RLT buffer and RNA was extracted with DNase-treated RNeasy Micro or Mini kits, depending on cell number. Each cell subset was processed separately to prevent cross-contamination, with patient and healthy donor samples processed together. The immunoSEQ multiplex PCR was used to amplify TCRB sequences from cDNA, generating 87-bp fragments that spanned the CDR3 region. Amplicons were sequenced on the Illumina HiSeq platform. On the authors' methods: PCR bias was corrected computationally using synthetic template baselines, and reads within Hamming distance 2 were collapsed, with unmergeable singletons discarded. Reads were aligned to IMGT to assign V, D and J genes, CDR3 length, and insertions or deletions at six rearrangement sites. Clonotype counts were normalized to sorted cell number within each subset before computing true diversity and Gini coefficients with the tcR R package. The overlap coefficient, calculated on TCRB nucleotide sequences, was used to measure repertoire sharing. As stored in TCRdb, this immuneACCESS dataset retains in-frame rearrangements with V and J assigned. A fraction of the clones does not appear; measured against another copy, unresolved V genes explain less than half of the discrepancy, and the remainder lacks a known reason. V and J calls and clone size come straight from that table; D and trimming were deduced from the DNA. The sample table contains around 50,000 clones; only one count was recorded for just under 45% of them. Around 0.13% of the sample goes to the ten largest clones.

A single peripheral blood draw of approximately 100 mL on average was collected from each donor into heparinised tubes. A BD FACSAria II and a panel including CD45RO, CCR7, CD25, CD127, CD95 and CD27 were used to sort naive, central memory, regulatory and stem cell-like memory CD4+ T cells. Purity was above 98% for every sorted population. PBMCs were isolated immediately by Lymphoprep density gradient centrifugation and stained directly without culture. To minimize batch effects, samples were stained and sorted in pairs, one healthy donor with one patient per experiment. CDR1 and CDR2 are read off the germline V gene (reference sequence) as SEHNR and FQNEAQ. V has 6 bases trimmed and J has 5 bases trimmed; junction bases matching no gene number 9. The CDR3 starts with the cysteine, ends with the phenylalanine, and has 14 residues. Only the CDR3 DNA stays, 42 bases, in frame from base 1.

The rearranged segments are TRBV7-9 and TRBJ2-5, with 7 bases matching TRBD2. Material: stem cell memory CD4+ T cells from blood. Explained via the paper, the cell subset or site label denotes: stem cell-like memory CD4+ T cells. This clonotype originated in a man aged 25 to 40 with type 1 diabetes. The CDR3 is CASRPPGRAETQYF. The DNA sequence is TGTGCCAGCAGGCCACCTGGGAGGGCTGAGACCCAGTACTTC.